This T cell receptor (beta chain) is from a study of T cells in Graves' hyperthyroidism and ophthalmopathy. The study, taken as a whole, reports: Ophthalmopathy was identified by the model a median around 6 months ahead of onset.

Remarks on this clonotype: Its antigen is not identified. A much larger clone lies one base from this, so it may be a read error. As the CDR3 is not closed by the conserved phenylalanine or tryptophan, this likely results from a read error.

This CDR3 has 13 residues. V was pared by 1 base and J by 0 bases, with 3 bases between. The V gene's germline CDR1 is LNHDA and CDR2 SQIVND (reference sequence). RNA transcripts served as the template for amplifying TCR beta CDR3 regions. The primer set for the first-round RT-PCR of the TCR CDR3 was HTBI. Each CDR3 protein gets one entry after TCRdb re-called the multiplex PCR reads with MiXCR. In the table there are about 360,000 distinct CDR3 sequences, approximately 15% of which are singletons. This chain uses TRBV19 with TRBJ1-1; D is unresolved. Material for sequencing was blood. This clonotype was obtained from a young man with Graves' hyperthyroidism that later progressed to Graves' ophthalmopathy. The CDR3 here is CASSIVVNTEAFL. The CDR3 coding sequence is TGTGCCAGTAGTATAGTGGTGAACACTGAAGCTTTCCTT.